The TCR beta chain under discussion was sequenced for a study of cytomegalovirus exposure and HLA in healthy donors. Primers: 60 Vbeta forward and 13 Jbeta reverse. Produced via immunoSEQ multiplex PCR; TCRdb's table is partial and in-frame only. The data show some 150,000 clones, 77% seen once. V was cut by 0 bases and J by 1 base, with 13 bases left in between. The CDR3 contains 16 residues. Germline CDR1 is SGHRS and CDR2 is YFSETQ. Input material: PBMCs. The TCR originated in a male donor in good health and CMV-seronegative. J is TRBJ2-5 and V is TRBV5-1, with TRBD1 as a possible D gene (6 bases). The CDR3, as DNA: TGCGCCAGCAGCTTGGGATGGGGGCCGACCCAAGAGACCCAGTACTTC. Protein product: CASSLGWGPTQETQYF.